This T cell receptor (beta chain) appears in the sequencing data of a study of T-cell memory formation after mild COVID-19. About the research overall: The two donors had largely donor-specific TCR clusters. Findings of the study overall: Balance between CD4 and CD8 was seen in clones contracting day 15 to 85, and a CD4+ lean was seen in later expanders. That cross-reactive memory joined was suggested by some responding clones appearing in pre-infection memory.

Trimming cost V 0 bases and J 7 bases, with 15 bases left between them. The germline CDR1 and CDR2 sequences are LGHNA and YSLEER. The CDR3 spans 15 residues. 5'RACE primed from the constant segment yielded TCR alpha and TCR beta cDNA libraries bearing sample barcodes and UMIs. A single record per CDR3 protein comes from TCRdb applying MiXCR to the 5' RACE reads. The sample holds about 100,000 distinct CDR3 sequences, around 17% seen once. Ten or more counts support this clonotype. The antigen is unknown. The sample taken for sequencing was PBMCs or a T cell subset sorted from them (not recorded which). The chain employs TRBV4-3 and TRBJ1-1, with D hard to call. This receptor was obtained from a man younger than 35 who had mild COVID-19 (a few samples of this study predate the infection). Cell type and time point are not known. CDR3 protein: CASSQDISGSSEAFF. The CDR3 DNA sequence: TGCGCCAGCAGCCAAGATATTTCTGGGAGCAGTGAAGCTTTCTTT.